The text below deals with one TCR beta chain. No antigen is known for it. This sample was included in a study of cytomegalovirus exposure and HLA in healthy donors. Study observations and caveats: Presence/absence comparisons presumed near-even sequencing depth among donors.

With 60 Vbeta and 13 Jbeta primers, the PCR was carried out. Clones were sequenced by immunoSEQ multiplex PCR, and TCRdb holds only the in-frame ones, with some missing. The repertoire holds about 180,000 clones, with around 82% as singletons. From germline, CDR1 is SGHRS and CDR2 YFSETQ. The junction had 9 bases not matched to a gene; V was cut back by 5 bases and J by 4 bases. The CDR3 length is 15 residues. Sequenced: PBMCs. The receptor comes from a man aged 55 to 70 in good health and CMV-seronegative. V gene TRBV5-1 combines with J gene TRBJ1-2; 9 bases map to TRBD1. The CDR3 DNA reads TGCGCCAGCAGGCCTGGGGACAGGGAGGGCTATGGCTACACCTTC. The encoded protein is CASRPGDREGYGYTF.